The text below deals with one T cell receptor beta chain. Antigen specificity is unknown. This sample stems from a study of Ad26.COV2.S vaccination and SARS-CoV-2 variants. Whole-study results and caveats: Breadth measured for non-spike TCRs was similar across vaccine and placebo recipients. Spike-specific TCR breadth in vaccine recipients exceeded that seen in placebo recipients.

Treatment in this sample: roughly 19 received Ad26.COV2.S at low or high dose, single or two shots; about 5 received placebo; per-sample allocation not given. Specimens were obtained on day 63 following the first vaccine or placebo injection. Produced via immunoSEQ multiplex PCR; TCRdb's table is partial and in-frame only. The data show about 460,000 clones, 80% to 90% seen once. This CDR3 has 15 residues. V was cut by 0 bases and J by 4 bases, with 13 bases left in between. CDR1 is LGHNA and CDR2 is YSLEER in the germline V gene. The sequencing here drew on peripheral blood, taken in a trial of Ad26.COV2.S vaccine versus placebo. The sequence was obtained from a person between 18 and 59 years old who received the Ad26.COV2.S COVID-19 vaccine or a placebo. This rearrangement joins TRBV4-3 to TRBJ2-7, with unresolved D. The CDR3 DNA reads TGCGCCAGCAGCCAAGATCGTAACGGAGAATACGAGCAGTACTTC. Amino acid sequence: CASSQDRNGEYEQYF.